This T cell receptor beta chain was recorded in a study of human T cells and chemical hapten exposure. Time point reported: patch test 1, 2 weeks after DPC sensitization. Treatment given: therapeutic diphenylcyclopropenone sensitization with weekly scalp DPC. The library gave individual cDNA molecules unique molecular identifiers. TCRdb redid the calling of the RACE reads with MiXCR, one entry per CDR3 protein. Of approximately 350,000 distinct CDR3 sequences listed, approximately 6.9% are singletons. The CDR3 is 13 residues long. V dropped 6 bases and J dropped 6 bases, with 14 bases sitting between them. The germline gives CDR1 SNHLY, CDR2 FYNNEI.

The sequencing used whole blood, collected in connection with sensitization to the hapten diphenylcyclopropenone (DPC). The receptor comes from a young woman with alopecia areata. Some clones in this sample may be carry-over from other donors' samples. The rearrangement links TRBV2 to TRBJ1-2; D unresolved. The CDR3 is CASREGAAHGYTF. For the CDR3, the DNA is TGTGCCAGCAGGGAGGGCGCAGCGCATGGCTACACCTTC. Complete variable domain (other parts from reference TRBV2 and TRBJ1-2): EPEVTQTPSHQVTQMGQEVILRCVPISNHLYFYWYRQILGQKVEFLVSFYNNEISEKSEIFDDQFSVERPDGSNFTLKIRSTKLEDSAMYFCASREGAAHGYTFGSGTRLTVV.